This T cell receptor (beta chain) is drawn from a study of T cell changes during pregnancy in multiple sclerosis. Generated by immunoSEQ multiplex PCR, the TCRdb table keeps only in-frame clones and is missing some. The sample contains tens of thousands of clones, about 88% of which appear only once. The length of the CDR3 is 15 residues. Trimming cost V 5 bases and J 2 bases, with 13 bases left between them. Germline V CDR1 and CDR2: SGHRS, YFSETQ. This clonotype was obtained from a female donor with multiple sclerosis, enrolled in a pregnancy study. This chain uses TRBV5-1 with TRBJ2-2; possibly TRBD2 for D (5 bases). This specimen consisted of peripheral blood, obtained after pregnancy. CDR3 region: CASRWAGLNTGELFF. As DNA, the CDR3 is TGCGCCAGCAGATGGGCCGGACTCAACACCGGGGAGCTGTTTTTT.